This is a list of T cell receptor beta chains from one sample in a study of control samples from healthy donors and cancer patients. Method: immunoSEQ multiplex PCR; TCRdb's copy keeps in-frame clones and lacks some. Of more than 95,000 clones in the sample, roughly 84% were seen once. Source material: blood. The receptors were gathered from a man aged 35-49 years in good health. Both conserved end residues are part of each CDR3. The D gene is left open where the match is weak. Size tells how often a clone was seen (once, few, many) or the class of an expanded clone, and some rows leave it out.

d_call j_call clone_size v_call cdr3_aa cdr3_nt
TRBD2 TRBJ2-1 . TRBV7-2 CASSRPQTSGGYNEQFF TGTGCCAGCAGCCGCCCTCAGACTAGCGGGGGTTACAATGAGCAGTTCTTC
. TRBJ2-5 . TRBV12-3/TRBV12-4 CASSPTGPETQYF TGTGCCAGCAGCCCGACGGGACCAGAGACCCAGTACTTC
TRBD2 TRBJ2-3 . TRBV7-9 CASSLWRGDTDTQYF TGTGCCAGCAGCTTATGGCGGGGGGACACAGATACGCAGTATTTT
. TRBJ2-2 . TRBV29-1 CSVATQNTGELFF TGCAGCGTGGCAACCCAGAACACCGGGGAGCTGTTTTTT
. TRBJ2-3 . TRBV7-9 CASSLTSVGQVTQYF TGTGCCAGCAGCTTAACCTCCGTTGGGCAGGTTACGCAGTATTTT
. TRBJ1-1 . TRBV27 CASSLGGGTEAFF TGTGCCAGCAGTTTAGGGGGGGGCACTGAAGCTTTCTTT
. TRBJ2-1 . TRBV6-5 CASSYGGTRSNNEQFF TGTGCCAGCAGTTACGGCGGAACCCGGTCAAACAATGAGCAGTTCTTC
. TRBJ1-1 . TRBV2 CASRTANTEAFF TGTGCCAGTCGGACAGCGAACACTGAAGCTTTCTTT
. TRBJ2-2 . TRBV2 CASSETRTGELFF TGTGCCAGCAGTGAAACTAGGACCGGGGAGCTGTTTTTT
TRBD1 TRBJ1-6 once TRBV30 CAWSDPGGSPLHF TGTGCCTGGAGTGATCCAGGGGGCTCACCCCTCCACTTT
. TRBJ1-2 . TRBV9 CASSVGVRYTF TGTGCCAGCAGCGTAGGGGTTCGCTACACCTTC
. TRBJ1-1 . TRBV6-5 CASSYGLLMNTEAFF TGTGCCAGCAGTTACGGCTTACTAATGAACACTGAAGCTTTCTTT
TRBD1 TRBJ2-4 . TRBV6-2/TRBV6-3 CASSRPGQLRNIQYF TGTGCCAGCAGTCGTCCGGGACAGCTAAGAAACATTCAGTACTTC
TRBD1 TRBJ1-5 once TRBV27 CASRRDRPYQPQHF TGTGCCAGCAGAAGGGACAGGCCTTATCAGCCCCAGCATTTT
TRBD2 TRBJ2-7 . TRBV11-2 CASSQGLAVTSSYEQYF TGTGCCAGCAGCCAAGGACTAGCGGTGACTAGCTCCTACGAGCAGTACTTC
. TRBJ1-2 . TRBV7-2 CASSLTSRSDGYTF TGTGCCAGCAGCTTAACCTCACGGAGTGATGGCTACACCTTC
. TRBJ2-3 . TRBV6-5 CASSKSTSTDTQYF TGTGCCAGCAGCAAAAGTACTAGCACAGATACGCAGTATTTT
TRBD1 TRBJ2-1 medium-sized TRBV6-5 CAFEGQYNEQFF TGTGCCTTCGAGGGACAGTACAATGAGCAGTTCTTC
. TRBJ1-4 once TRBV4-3 CASSQGGREGEKLFF TGCGCCAGCAGCCAAGGCGGCAGGGAGGGTGAAAAACTGTTTTTT
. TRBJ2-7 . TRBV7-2 CASSPRVSTYEQYF TGTGCCAGCAGCCCTAGAGTTTCGACTTACGAGCAGTACTTC
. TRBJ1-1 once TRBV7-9 CASSLVQSPNTEAFF TGTGCCAGCAGCTTAGTTCAATCGCCGAACACTGAAGCTTTCTTT
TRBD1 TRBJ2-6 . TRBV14 CASSRSGEQGAAGANVLTF TGTGCCAGCAGCCGGTCGGGGGAACAGGGGGCCGCTGGGGCCAACGTCCTGACTTTC
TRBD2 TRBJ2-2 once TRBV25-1 CASSEYRGAGGHTGELFF TGTGCCAGCAGTGAATATCGGGGAGCGGGGGGCCACACCGGGGAGCTGTTTTTT
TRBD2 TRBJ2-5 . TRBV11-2 CASSFGLAGGQQETQYF TGTGCCAGCAGCTTCGGGCTAGCGGGGGGTCAGCAAGAGACCCAGTACTTC